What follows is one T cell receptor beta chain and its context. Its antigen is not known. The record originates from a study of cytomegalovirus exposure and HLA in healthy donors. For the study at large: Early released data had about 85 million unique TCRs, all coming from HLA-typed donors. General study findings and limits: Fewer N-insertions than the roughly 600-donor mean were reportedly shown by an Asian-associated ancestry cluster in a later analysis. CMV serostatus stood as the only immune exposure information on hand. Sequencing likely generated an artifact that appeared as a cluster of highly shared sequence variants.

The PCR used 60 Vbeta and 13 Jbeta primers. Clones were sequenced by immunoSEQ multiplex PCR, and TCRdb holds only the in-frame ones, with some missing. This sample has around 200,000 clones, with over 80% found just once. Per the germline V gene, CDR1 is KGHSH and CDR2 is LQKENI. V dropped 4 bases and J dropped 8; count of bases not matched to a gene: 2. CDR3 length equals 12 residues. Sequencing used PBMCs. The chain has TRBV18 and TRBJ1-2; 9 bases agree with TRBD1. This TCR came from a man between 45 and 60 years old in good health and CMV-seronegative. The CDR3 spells CASSRDREGYTF. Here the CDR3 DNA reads TGTGCCAGCTCACGGGACAGGGAAGGCTACACCTTC. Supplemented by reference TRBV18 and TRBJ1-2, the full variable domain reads NAGVMQNPRHLVRRRGQEARLRCSPMKGHSHVYWYRQLPEEGLKFMVYLQKENIIDESGMPKERFSAEFPKEGPSILRIQQVVRGDSAAYFCASSRDREGYTFGSGTRLTVV.